Each of the 16 T cell receptor beta chains below was sequenced from the same sample in a study of CD8 T cells in Susac syndrome (dated by TCRdb to between 2017 and 2020). The library came from the immunoSEQ multiplex PCR assay. RNA was extracted with the RNeasy kit and roughly 0.45 to 1 ug was reverse transcribed using random hexamers. TCRdb reprocessed the public reads (quality trimming at Q25 with fastp, clone calling with MiXCR) and kept in-frame beta chains. Every entry covers one CDR3 protein and lists the most common genes and DNA from its rows. The sample records 150,000 to 200,000 distinct CDR3 sequences, around 90% of which are singletons. Clones ranked in the top ten supply over 0.075% of the sample. The sequencing input was CD4+ T cells from PBMCs. These receptors came from a human donor with Susac syndrome.

This clonotype came up once. V usage is TRBV9 and J usage is TRBJ2-3; perhaps TRBD1 as D (5 bases). V lost 0 bases to trimming and J lost 6 bases, with 14 bases between them. Germline V gene sequence: CDR1 SGDLS, CDR2 YYNGEE. The length of the CDR3 is 15 residues. The CDR3, as DNA: TGTGCCAGCAGCGTAGACGGCAGGGTCGGGGATACGCAGTATTTT. It specifies CASSVDGRVGDTQYF.

This clonotype was recorded once. The J gene is TRBJ2-1, the V gene TRBV6-1; 8 nucleotides line up with TRBD1. The J segment lost 4 bases and the V segment lost 3 bases, leaving 2 bases of the junction unmatched. This CDR3 region has 14 residues. The V gene's germline CDR1 is MNHNS and CDR2 SASEGT. In DNA, the CDR3 is TGTGCCAGCAGTGATGGACAGGGTTACAATGAGCAGTTCTTC. This translates into CASSDGQGYNEQFF.

The chain links TRBV6-1 to TRBJ1-1; the D gene is possibly TRBD1 (5 bases). The CDR3 has 13 residues. Deletions cut 2 bases from V and 5 bases from J, with 9 bases between. In germline, CDR1 is MNHNS, CDR2 SASEGT. The CDR3 here is CASSEWGRTEAFF. DNA of the CDR3: TGTGCCAGCAGTGAATGGGGGAGAACTGAAGCTTTCTTT.

V usage is TRBV7-9 and J usage is TRBJ2-5; no definite D call. Per the germline V gene, CDR1 is SEHNR and CDR2 is FQNEAQ (reference sequence). This CDR3 spans 15 amino acids. V dropped 0 bases and J dropped 3 bases, with 11 bases sitting between them. CDR3 DNA sequence: TGTGCCAGCAGCTTAGCGCTAGAACGGAAAGAGACCCAGTACTTC. Translating it yields CASSLALERKETQYF.

This clonotype was found once. This rearrangement joins TRBV19 to TRBJ2-6; D is undetermined. V was shortened by 6 bases and J by 1 base, with 7 bases between the two germline ends. Germline loops: CDR1 LNHDA, CDR2 SQIVND (reference sequence). CDR3 size: 14 residues. CDR3 region: CASRVFSGANVLTF. In nucleotides, the CDR3 is TGTGCCAGTAGAGTTTTTTCTGGGGCCAACGTCCTGACTTTC.

The V gene is TRBV3-1, the J gene TRBJ2-1, with D possibly matching TRBD1 (5 bases). The germline V and J ends were trimmed by 1 base and 9 bases, with 10 bases remaining between them. CDR3 length: 13 residues. In germline, CDR1 is LGHDT, CDR2 YNNKEL (reference sequence). CDR3 amino acids: CASSQVEQGEQFF. Here the CDR3 DNA reads TGTGCCAGCAGCCAAGTAGAGCAGGGTGAGCAGTTCTTC.

The chain combines TRBV18 with TRBJ1-2; TRBD1 aligns across 9 bases. The germline gives CDR1 KGHSH, CDR2 LQKENI. This CDR3 has 15 residues. V lost 3 bases and J lost 8; bases outside the gene matches: 10. Here the CDR3 DNA reads TGTGCCAGCTCACCTATGGGACAGGGAATGGACGGCTACACCTTC. Protein sequence: CASSPMGQGMDGYTF.

The chain links TRBV5-1 to TRBJ1-3; D ambiguous. Germline V gene lookup returns CDR1 SGHRS and CDR2 YFSETQ. The CDR3 is made up of 15 amino acids. V was clipped by 0 bases and J by 0 bases, with 7 bases between them. The CDR3 DNA reads TGCGCCAGCAGCTTGGACTCTCGCTCTGGAAACACCATATATTTT. This translates into CASSLDSRSGNTIYF.

A single count supports this clonotype. The gene calls are TRBV5-1 and TRBJ1-1, with 7 bases identical to TRBD1. CDR1 is SGHRS and CDR2 is YFSETQ in the germline V gene. CDR3 length equals 18 residues. J was trimmed by 4 bases and V by 0 bases; bases with no gene match: 15. DNA of the CDR3: TGCGCCAGCAGCTTGGCCGGACAGGAAATCGGGCCAAGCACTGAAGCTTTCTTT. Translation gives CASSLAGQEIGPSTEAFF.

V gene TRBV4-1 combines with J gene TRBJ2-3; maybe TRBD1 (5 bases). The length of the CDR3 is 17 residues. The germline V gene has CDR1 MGHRA and CDR2 YSYEKL. V dropped 4 bases and J dropped 0 bases, with 17 bases sitting between them. CDR3 region: CASSPSVTVSSTDTQYF. The CDR3 region has the DNA TGCGCCAGCAGCCCCTCGGTGACAGTATCTAGCACAGATACGCAGTATTTT.

This chain joins TRBV28 and TRBJ1-2; D perhaps matches TRBD1 (5 bases). This CDR3 contains 14 residues. Germline V gene lookup returns CDR1 MDHEN and CDR2 SYDVKM. Trimming took off 4 bases at V and 0 bases at J, with 9 bases between the two ends. The CDR3 loop is CASSSGGSNYGYTF. In DNA, the CDR3 is TGTGCCAGCAGTTCCGGGGGTTCTAACTATGGCTACACCTTC.

DNA of the CDR3: TGTGCCAGCAGTGACAGAACTAATGAAAAACTGTTTTTT. It yields the protein CASSDRTNEKLFF. The rearrangement uses TRBV2 and TRBJ1-4; D ambiguous. The germline CDR1 and CDR2 sequences are SNHLY and FYNNEI. This CDR3 is built from 13 residues. V was pared by 3 bases and J by 1 base, with 3 bases between.

The V gene is TRBV2, the J gene TRBJ1-2; D gene unclear. With 11 bases removed from V and 3 bases from J, the gap between germline ends came to 13 bases. This CDR3 contains 12 residues. Per germline, CDR1 SNHLY and CDR2 FYNNEI. CDR3 amino acids: CAGSDGYYGYTF. CDR3 nucleotides: TGTGCCGGATCCGACGGATACTATGGCTACACCTTC. The full variable domain, its missing parts supplied by reference TRBV2 and TRBJ1-2, is EPEVTQTPSHQVTQMGQEVILRCVPISNHLYFYWYRQILGQKVEFLVSFYNNEISEKSEIFDDQFSVERPDGSNFTLKIRSTKLEDSAMYFCAGSDGYYGYTFGSGTRLTVV.

V is TRBV5-4 and J is TRBJ2-1; TRBD1 or TRBD2 may be the D gene (5 bases each). Germline assignment: CDR1 SGHNT and CDR2 YYREEE (reference sequence). With 4 bases removed from V and 4 bases from J, the gap between germline ends came to 15 bases. The CDR3 sequence is 15 residues long. The CDR3 nucleotides read TGTGCCAGCAGCGCCGGGACGCAGGAATACAATGAGCAGTTCTTC. It yields the protein CASSAGTQEYNEQFF.

The rearrangement joins TRBV7-4 to TRBJ2-1; no reliable D call. This CDR3 spans 16 amino acids. V dropped 5 bases and J dropped 4 bases, with 18 bases sitting between them. The germline V gene encodes CDR1 SGHVT and CDR2 SQSDAQ. The CDR3 coding sequence is TGTGCCAGCAGCCTGATTTGGACCCAGCTTTACAATGAGCAGTTCTTC. Translation: CASSLIWTQLYNEQFF.

The V gene is TRBV5-1, the J gene TRBJ1-2; the D is unclear. There are 14 residues in the CDR3. The V end lost 3 bases, the J end lost 4 bases, and 13 bases lay between the germline ends. CDR1 SGHRS and CDR2 YFSETQ come from the germline V gene. CDR3 nucleotides: TGCGCCAGCAGCTCGGATTGGTTTTCCTATGGCTACACCTTC. Translating gives CASSSDWFSYGYTF.